What follows describes a single TCR beta chain. These data originate in a study of blood T cell repertoires in COVID-19. Turning to the study itself: Specimens from acute and convalescent COVID-19 originated in the United States, Italy and Spain. Sources were T cells, B-cell-depleted T cells, or PBMCs; the material itself was cDNA or gDNA.

J gave up 0 bases and V 7 bases, and 10 bases lay outside the gene matches. Germline CDR1 and CDR2: LNHDA and SQIVND (reference sequence). The CDR3 runs 16 residues. In the original analysis: The authors estimated nucleated cell counts from reference gene primer amplification. The table came from immunoSEQ multiplex PCR; TCRdb's copy has only in-frame clones and leaves some out. V and J calls and clone size come straight from that table; D and trimming were deduced from the DNA. The table lists about 35,000 clones, about 89% of them singletons. This sequence joins TRBV19 and TRBJ1-1, with TRBD1 identical over 8 bases. Sequencing was performed on peripheral blood. This TCR was sampled from a man at least 80 years old with active COVID-19. The CDR3 here is CASTQGARIVNTEAFF. The DNA of the CDR3 is TGTGCCAGTACTCAGGGGGCGCGAATTGTGAACACTGAAGCTTTCTTT.